The source of this TCR beta chain is a study of blood T cell repertoires in COVID-19. Study-wide context: The United States, Italy and Spain were the sources of the acute and convalescent COVID-19 samples.

How the authors handled the data: The assay estimated nucleated cells by amplifying reference gene primers. The repertoire was sequenced with immunoSEQ multiplex PCR; TCRdb's copy has only in-frame clones and lacks some. D and trimming were read from the DNA, whereas the V and J calls and clone size are those reported in that table. The repertoire includes 65,000 to 90,000 clones, about 80% of them detected once, and about 6.5% sits in the top ten. This CDR3 is built from 13 residues. Unmatched junction bases numbered 1, after V lost 3 bases and J lost 4 bases. Germline values: CDR1 WSHSY, CDR2 SAAADI.

V usage is TRBV10-2 and J usage is TRBJ1-2; 8 bases agree with TRBD1. This receptor was obtained from a woman aged 60-75 years with acute or convalescent COVID-19. The sequenced sample was peripheral blood. CDR3 DNA sequence: TGCGCCAGCAGTGATCAGGGGGCCTATGGCTACACCTTC. It yields the protein CASSDQGAYGYTF.